This T cell receptor (beta chain) was obtained from a study of cytomegalovirus exposure and HLA in healthy donors. Study information: In an earlier analysis, 90 million to 120 million unique TCR beta sequences were found from about 179 million T cells.

V gave up 3 bases and J gave up 6 bases, with 10 bases separating them. CDR1 is SGHNT, CDR2 YYREEE, per germline (reference sequence). The CDR3 covers 13 residues. Amplification used 60 Vbeta primers and 13 Jbeta primers. Only in-frame clones appear in the TCRdb table, and some are missing; sequencing was by immunoSEQ multiplex PCR. The sample lists more than 85,000 clones, about a tenth occurring once. V is TRBV5-4 and J is TRBJ1-5, with D possibly matching TRBD1 (6 bases). Sequencing used PBMCs. The origin of this receptor is a man aged 50-59 years in good health and CMV-seropositive. The CDR3 DNA reads TGTGCCAGCAGCTACAGGGTGGGTCAGCCCCAGCATTTT. This gives the protein CASSYRVGQPQHF. The variable domain in full, with the rest retrieved from reference TRBV5-4 and TRBJ1-5, is ETGVTQSPTHLIKTRGQQVTLRCSSQSGHNTVSWYQQALGQGPQFIFQYYREEENGRGNFPPRFSGLQFPNYSSELNVNALELDDSALYLCASSYRVGQPQHFGDGTRLSIL.